This record looks at one T cell receptor (beta chain) sequence and its context. Its antigen is unknown. No base quality values were provided; no much bigger clone lies one nucleotide off. Receptor amplification or capture employed 5' RACE. Sequencing was carried out with an Illumina HiSeq 2000. A universal primer binding site was added through template switching, and the final cDNA carried a unique molecular identifier so that TCR cDNA molecules could be counted accurately. Specific primers in the conserved constant-segment region were used to synthesize first-strand cDNA for TCR alpha and beta chains. To control for contamination, each cDNA library was double barcoded with a SMART-Mk sample barcode plus Illumina barcodes. Two successive PCR steps introduced TruSeq adapter sequences along with Illumina sample barcodes. The Illumina HiSeq platform was used with custom primers to sequence TCR alpha and beta cDNA libraries. The study's own analysis went as follows. Raw reads were processed with MiGEC to extract unique molecular identifiers, and MiXCR was used to determine CDR3 positions. Recombination models were inferred per individual with the repgenHMM and IGoR tools using an EM algorithm. Shared clonotype analysis was performed with the tcR package in R, normalizing sharing by the product of cloneset sizes. To study raw recombination free of thymic and clonal selection effects, out-of-frame nonproductive sequences were analyzed. TCRdb handled the public reads itself, with Q25 trimming in fastp and clone calling in MiXCR, and kept productive beta chains. Under each unique CDR3 protein, matching rows form one entry showing the most common genes and DNA. TCRdb, rather than the study authors, made the V and J calls. The sample profile shows roughly 200,000 distinct CDR3 sequences; roughly 15% of them were found once. The top ten constitute around 40% of the sample.

From the germline V gene, CDR1 is SGHAT and CDR2 is FQNNGV. The CDR3 holds 13 amino acids from the cysteine to the phenylalanine. Just the 39-base CDR3 DNA is kept, in frame starting at base 1. V and J are truncated by 2 bases and 6 bases respectively, leaving an intervening sequence of 11 bases. Every donor was a healthy Caucasian. The twin cohort consisted of three pairs of female monozygotic twins, all aged about 18 to 30 years. Positive isolation kits from Invitrogen were used to isolate CD4+ and CD8+ T cell populations. The data originate from a study of identical twins (dated by TCRdb to about 2016). Regarding the complete study: The study deep-sequenced TCR alpha and beta repertoires from monozygotic twins, unrelated adults of various ages and cord blood to test whether fetal clonotypes persist. To rule out contamination, replicate twin experiments were performed at different times with different library preparation protocols. Summary of the overall study and its limitations: Fewer insertions were carried by abundant cord blood beta clonotypes; a weaker similar trend was observed in young adult naive repertoires, while no such trend was observed in memory repertoires. The excess sharing between twins in beta out-of-frame sequences was weaker because fewer shared sequences reduced the signal-to-noise ratio. In monozygotic twins, recombination models systematically underestimated out-of-frame TCR alpha sharing, but the models matched the sharing seen between unrelated individuals. Invariant T cells such as MAIT and iNKT could partly confound zero-insertion analyses, although diverse VJ usage argued against such confounding for most clonotypes. Because the same donors could not be followed over many years, the conclusions relied on cross-sectional statistical analysis. Compared with coincidental sharing between unrelated individuals, out-of-frame TCR alpha sequences shared between twins showed an excess of sequences with low generation probability.

These data are also associated with another study on T cells expressing NK-cell markers. The second study's paper adds: Three sorted T-cell subsets (CD3+CD56+NKG2C+, CD3+CD56+NKG2C- and CD3+CD56-NKG2C+) from about 8 donors had their TCR beta-chain repertoires profiled. Seven of the eight sequenced donors were HCMV-seropositive and one was HCMV-seronegative. To restrict sorting to alphabetaTCR-expressing T cells, an anti-gammadeltaTCR antibody was added in several experiments. In several donors, the dominant CD3+CD56+NKG2C+ clonotypes were found to rank among the top 10 CD8+ clonotypes and to make up about 1.0-7.5% of CD8+ T cells. Those dominant clonotypes were again the most abundant among CD3+CD56-NKG2C+ cells in several donors, at roughly 25-60.1%. Whether the expanded NKG2C-expressing T cell clones were specific for HCMV antigens remained unclear. Randomly selected healthy volunteers, three men and five women, were used as the eight sequenced donors. To determine HCMV serostatus, a commercial ELISA kit was used to detect HCMV-specific IgG in serum. MIGEC was used to demultiplex reads and group reads by UMI, and MiTCR was used to assemble and quantify clonotypes. To exclude erroneous sequences, only TCR cDNA sequences supported by at least two reads were retained. The tcR package was used for downstream repertoire analysis, with clonotypes matched between fractions based on CDR3 nucleotide sequence plus V segment. VDJmatch was used to annotate antigen specificity against VDJdb, with one amino acid substitution in CDR3 permitted.

This clonotype originated in a woman aged 18-29 years in good health. The chain uses TRBV11-2 and TRBJ2-7; the D gene is unclear. Sequencing used CD8+ T cells sorted from blood. Here the CDR3 is given as CASSLPSRREQYF. The nucleotides are TGTGCCAGCAGCTTACCAAGCAGGCGCGAGCAGTACTTC.